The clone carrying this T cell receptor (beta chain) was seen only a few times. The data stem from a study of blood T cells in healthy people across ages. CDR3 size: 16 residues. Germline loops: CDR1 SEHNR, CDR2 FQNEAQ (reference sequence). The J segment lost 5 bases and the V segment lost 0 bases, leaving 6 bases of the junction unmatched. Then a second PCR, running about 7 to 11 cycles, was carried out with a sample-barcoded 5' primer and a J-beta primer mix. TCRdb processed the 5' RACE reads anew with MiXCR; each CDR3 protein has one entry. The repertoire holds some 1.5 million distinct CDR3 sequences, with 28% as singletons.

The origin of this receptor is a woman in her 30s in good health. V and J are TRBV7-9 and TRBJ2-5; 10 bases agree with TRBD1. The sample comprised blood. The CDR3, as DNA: TGTGCCAGCAGCTTAGCCTGGGACAGGGGAGGCGAGACCCAGTACTTC. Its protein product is CASSLAWDRGGETQYF. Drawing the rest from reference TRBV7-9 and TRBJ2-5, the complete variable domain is DTGVSQNPRHKITKRGQNVTFRCDPISEHNRLYWYRQTLGQGPEFLTYFQNEAQLEKSRLLSDRFSAERPKGSFSTLEIQRTEQGDSAMYLCASSLAWDRGGETQYFGPGTRLLVL.